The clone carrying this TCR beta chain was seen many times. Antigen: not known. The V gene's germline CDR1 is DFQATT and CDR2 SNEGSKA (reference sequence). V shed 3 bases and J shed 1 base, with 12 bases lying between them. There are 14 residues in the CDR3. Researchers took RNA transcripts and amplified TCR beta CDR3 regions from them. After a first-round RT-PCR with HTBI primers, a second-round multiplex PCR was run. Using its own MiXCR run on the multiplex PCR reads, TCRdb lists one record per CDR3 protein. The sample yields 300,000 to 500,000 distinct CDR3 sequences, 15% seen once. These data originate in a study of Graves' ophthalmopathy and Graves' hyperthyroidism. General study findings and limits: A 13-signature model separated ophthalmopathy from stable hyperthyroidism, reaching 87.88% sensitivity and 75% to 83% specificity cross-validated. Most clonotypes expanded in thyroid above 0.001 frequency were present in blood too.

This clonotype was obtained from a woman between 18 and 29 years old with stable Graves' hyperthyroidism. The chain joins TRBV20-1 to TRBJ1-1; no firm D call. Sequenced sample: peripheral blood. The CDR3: CSASGGRGNTEAFF. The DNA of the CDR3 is TGCAGTGCTAGCGGCGGCCGTGGGAACACTGAAGCTTTCTTT.